These 9 T cell receptor beta chains were sequenced from one sample in a study of CD8 T cells in ankylosing spondylitis. Using its own MiXCR run on the 5' RACE reads, TCRdb lists one record per CDR3 protein. The sample shows 250,000 or so distinct CDR3 sequences, 18% of them seen only once. Specimen: blood, either unsorted or a sorted T cell fraction (not recorded which). All receptors come from a male donor with ankylosing spondylitis or in good health (not recorded which).

The chain couples TRBV6-2 or TRBV6-3 to TRBJ2-1; D not certain. Germline loops: CDR1 MNHEY, CDR2 SVGEGT. V dropped 6 bases and J dropped 3 bases, with 9 bases sitting between them. The CDR3 has 13 residues. The CDR3 loop is CASSATIYNEQFF. CDR3 coding DNA: TGTGCCAGCAGCGCGACGATCTACAATGAGCAGTTCTTC.

The chain is built from TRBV27 and TRBJ2-1; D may be TRBD1 (5 bases). Trimming shortened V by 1 base and J by 1 base, and 8 bases separated the two germline ends. The V gene's germline CDR1 is MNHEY and CDR2 SMNVEV (reference sequence). The CDR3 consists of 15 residues. The CDR3 reads CASSLFPGSYNEQFF. The CDR3, as DNA: TGTGCCAGCAGTTTATTCCCAGGGTCCTACAATGAGCAGTTCTTC.

The chain couples TRBV12-3 or TRBV12-4 to TRBJ2-6, with 10 positions matching TRBD1. This CDR3 has 17 amino acids. Trimming cost V 7 bases and J 0 bases; bases outside gene matches: 6. CDR3 region: CASNSRDRGSGANVLTF. The CDR3 bases are TGTGCCAGCAACAGCCGGGACAGGGGCTCTGGGGCCAACGTCCTGACTTTC.

This chain connects TRBV27 to TRBJ2-3, with unresolved D. CDR1 is MNHEY and CDR2 is SMNVEV in the germline V gene (reference sequence). V was shortened by 6 bases and J by 0 bases, with 13 bases between the two germline ends. The CDR3 runs to 15 residues. The CDR3 loop is CASSYPGASTDTQYF. DNA for the CDR3: TGTGCCAGCAGCTACCCGGGTGCTAGCACAGATACGCAGTATTTT.

This chain uses TRBV24-1 with TRBJ1-5; unclear D gene. This CDR3 comprises 14 residues. CDR1 KGHDR and CDR2 SFDVKD come from the germline V gene. V was trimmed by 0 bases and J by 3 bases, leaving 5 bases between them. CDR3 loop: CATSDLTANQPQHF. The CDR3, as DNA: TGTGCCACCAGTGATTTGACAGCCAATCAGCCCCAGCATTTT.

The chain combines TRBV5-6 with TRBJ2-7, with TRBD2 as a possible D gene (6 bases). Germline lookup yields CDR1 SGHDT and CDR2 YYEEEE. This CDR3 is 14 amino acids long. V was shortened by 3 bases and J by 5 bases, with 15 bases between the two germline ends. The CDR3 DNA follows: TGTGCCAGCAGCTGGGGGACTCCAACCCACGAGCAGTACTTC. This sequence encodes CASSWGTPTHEQYF.

The chain joins TRBV5-1 to TRBJ2-7; weak D call: TRBD1 (6 bases). CDR1 and CDR2 (germline): SGHRS, YFSETQ. V lost 0 bases and J 0 bases, leaving 10 bases between the germline ends. The CDR3 runs 15 residues. The chain's CDR3 is CASSLVTGSSYEQYF. The CDR3 coding sequence is TGCGCCAGCAGCTTGGTTACAGGGAGCTCCTACGAGCAGTACTTC.

This clonotype appeared a few times. This chain uses TRBV10-3 with TRBJ2-1; TRBD2 aligns across 8 bases. Trimming cost V 11 bases and J 2 bases; bases outside gene matches: 17. Germline V lookup: CDR1 ENHRY, CDR2 SYGVKD. The CDR3 sequence is 17 residues long. CDR3 nucleotides: TGTGCCGTCGGGCGGGGGGAAGCGGGAGTGACCTACAATGAGCAGTTCTTC. Amino acids: CAVGRGEAGVTYNEQFF.

The chain joins TRBV27 to TRBJ2-1, with unresolved D. This CDR3 comprises 14 residues. V was pared by 5 bases and J by 2 bases, with 10 bases between. Germline-derived CDR1 and CDR2 are MNHEY and SMNVEV (reference sequence). CDR3 DNA sequence: TGTGCCAGCAGTACCGGGCTAACCTACAATGAGCAGTTCTTC. Its protein is CASSTGLTYNEQFF.